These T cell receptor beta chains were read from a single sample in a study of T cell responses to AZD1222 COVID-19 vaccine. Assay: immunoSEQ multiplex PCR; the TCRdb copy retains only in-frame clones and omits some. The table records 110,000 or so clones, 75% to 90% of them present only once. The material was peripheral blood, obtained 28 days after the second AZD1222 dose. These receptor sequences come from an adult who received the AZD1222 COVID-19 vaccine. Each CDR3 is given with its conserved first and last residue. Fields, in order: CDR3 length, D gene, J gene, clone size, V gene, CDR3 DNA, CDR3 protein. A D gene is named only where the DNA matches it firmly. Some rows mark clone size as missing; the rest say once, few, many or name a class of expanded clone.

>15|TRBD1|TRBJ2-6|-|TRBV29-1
TGCAGCGTTGAAAGGGACAGCTCTGGGGCCAACGTCCTGACTTTC
CSVERDSSGANVLTF
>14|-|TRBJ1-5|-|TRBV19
TGTGCCAGTAGTATAGGGAGACAGGTAGTGCCCCAGCATTTT
CASSIGRQVVPQHF
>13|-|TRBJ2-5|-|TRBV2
TGTGCCAGCAGTGTATCTATCCCAGAGACCCAGTACTTC
CASSVSIPETQYF
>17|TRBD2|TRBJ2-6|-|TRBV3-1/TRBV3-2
TGTGCCAGCACCAGACTAGCGGGGGTCTCTGGGGCCAACGTCCTGACTTTC
CASTRLAGVSGANVLTF
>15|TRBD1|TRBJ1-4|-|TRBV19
TGTGCCAGTAGCTATTCCGGGACAGTAGTGGAAAAACTGTTTTTT
CASSYSGTVVEKLFF
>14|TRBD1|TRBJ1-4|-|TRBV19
TGTGCCAGTAGACCCACAGGGGCGTGGGAAAAACTGTTTTTT
CASRPTGAWEKLFF
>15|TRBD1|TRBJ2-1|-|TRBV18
TGTGCCAGCTCAACCGGGACAGGGGTAGACAATGAGCAGTTCTTC
CASSTGTGVDNEQFF
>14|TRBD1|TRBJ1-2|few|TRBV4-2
TGTGCCAGCAGCCAGGGGGGACAGAACTATGGCTACACCTTC
CASSQGGQNYGYTF
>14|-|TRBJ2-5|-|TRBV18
TGTGCCAGCTCACCACAGGGAATCCAAGAGACCCAGTACTTC
CASSPQGIQETQYF
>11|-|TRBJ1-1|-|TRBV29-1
TGCAGCGTTGAGTGGGGGACTGAAGCTTTCTTT
CSVEWGTEAFF
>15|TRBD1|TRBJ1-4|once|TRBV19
TGTGCCAGTAGTACCCACAGGGGGTCTAATGAAAAACTGTTTTTT
CASSTHRGSNEKLFF